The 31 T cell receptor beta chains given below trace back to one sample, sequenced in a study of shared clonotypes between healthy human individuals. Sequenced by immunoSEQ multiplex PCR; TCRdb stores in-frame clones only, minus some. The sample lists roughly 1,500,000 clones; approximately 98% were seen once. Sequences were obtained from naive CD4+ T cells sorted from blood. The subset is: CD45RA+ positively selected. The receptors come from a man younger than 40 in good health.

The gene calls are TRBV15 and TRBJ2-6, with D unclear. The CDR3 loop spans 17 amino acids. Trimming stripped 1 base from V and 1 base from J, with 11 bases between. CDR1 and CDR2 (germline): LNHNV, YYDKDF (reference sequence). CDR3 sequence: CATSRGSAVSGANVLTF. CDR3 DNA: TGTGCCACCAGCAGAGGCTCTGCGGTTTCTGGGGCCAACGTCCTGACTTTC.

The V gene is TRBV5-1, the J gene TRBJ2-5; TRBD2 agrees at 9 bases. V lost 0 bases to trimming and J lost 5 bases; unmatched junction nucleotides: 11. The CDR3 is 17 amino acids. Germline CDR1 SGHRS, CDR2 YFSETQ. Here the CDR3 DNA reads TGCGCCAGCAGCTTGGCCTCTTTAGCGGGAGTGCCGGAGACCCAGTACTTC. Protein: CASSLASLAGVPETQYF.

The CDR3 DNA sequence: TGTGCCAGCAGTACCCGGGACAGGGACTACAATGAGCAGTTCTTC. Protein product: CASSTRDRDYNEQFF. The J gene is TRBJ2-1, the V gene TRBV11-3, with TRBD1 identical over 9 bases. The V gene's germline CDR1 is SGHNT and CDR2 YENEEA. The CDR3 is 15 amino acids. Trimming removed 6 bases from V and 3 bases from J; junction bases left unmatched: 6.

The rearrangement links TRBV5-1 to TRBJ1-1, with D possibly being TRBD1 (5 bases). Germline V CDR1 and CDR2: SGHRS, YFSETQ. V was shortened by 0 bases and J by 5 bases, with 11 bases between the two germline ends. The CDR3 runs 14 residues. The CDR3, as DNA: TGCGCCAGCAGCTTGGGAGGGGTTGGGACTGAAGCTTTCTTT. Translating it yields CASSLGGVGTEAFF.

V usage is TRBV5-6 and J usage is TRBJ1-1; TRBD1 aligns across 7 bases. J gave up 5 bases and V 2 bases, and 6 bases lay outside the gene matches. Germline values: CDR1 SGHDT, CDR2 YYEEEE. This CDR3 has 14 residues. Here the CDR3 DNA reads TGTGCCAGCAGCTTTAGACAGGGAGAGACTGAAGCTTTCTTT. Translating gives CASSFRQGETEAFF. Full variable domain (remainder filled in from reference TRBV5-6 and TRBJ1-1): DAGVTQSPTHLIKTRGQQVTLRCSPKSGHDTVSWYQQALGQGPQFIFQYYEEEERQRGNFPDRFSGHQFPNYSSELNVNALLLGDSALYLCASSFRQGETEAFFGQGTRLTVV.

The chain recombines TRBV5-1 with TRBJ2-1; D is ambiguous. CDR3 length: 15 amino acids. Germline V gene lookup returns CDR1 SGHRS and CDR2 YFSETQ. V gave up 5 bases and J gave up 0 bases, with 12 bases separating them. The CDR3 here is CASSQEPLSYNEQFF. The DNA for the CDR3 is TGCGCCAGCAGTCAGGAACCCCTCTCCTACAATGAGCAGTTCTTC.

The CDR3 sequence: CASRRQGYEQYF. CDR3 bases: TGCGCCAGTCGGAGACAGGGCTACGAGCAGTACTTC. The V gene is TRBV10-2, the J gene TRBJ2-7, with TRBD1 matching over 7 bases. Germline values: CDR1 WSHSY, CDR2 SAAADI. V shed 9 bases, J shed 3 bases, and the junction held 5 bases outside the gene matches. The CDR3 runs to 12 residues.

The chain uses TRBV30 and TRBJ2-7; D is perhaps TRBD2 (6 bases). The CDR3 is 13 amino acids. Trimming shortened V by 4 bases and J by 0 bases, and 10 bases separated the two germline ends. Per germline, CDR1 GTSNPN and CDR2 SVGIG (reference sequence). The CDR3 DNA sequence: TGTGCCTGGAAGGCGGACTACTCCTACGAGCAGTACTTC. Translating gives CAWKADYSYEQYF.

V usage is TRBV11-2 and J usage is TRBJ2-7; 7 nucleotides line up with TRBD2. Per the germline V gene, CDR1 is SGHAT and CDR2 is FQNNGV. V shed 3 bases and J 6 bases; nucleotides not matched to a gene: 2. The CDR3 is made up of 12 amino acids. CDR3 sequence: CASSLGRGEQYF. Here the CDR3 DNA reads TGTGCCAGCAGCTTGGGGAGGGGCGAGCAGTACTTC.

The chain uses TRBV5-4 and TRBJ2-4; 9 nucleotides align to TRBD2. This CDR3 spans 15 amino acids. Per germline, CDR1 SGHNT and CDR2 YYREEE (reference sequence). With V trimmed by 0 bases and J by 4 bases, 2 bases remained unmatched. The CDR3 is CASSLATSGKNIQYF. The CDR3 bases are TGTGCCAGCAGCTTGGCCACTAGCGGGAAAAACATTCAGTACTTC.

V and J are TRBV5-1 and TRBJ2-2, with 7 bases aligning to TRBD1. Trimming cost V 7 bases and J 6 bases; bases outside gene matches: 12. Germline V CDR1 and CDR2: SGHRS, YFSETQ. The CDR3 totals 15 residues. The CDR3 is CASANRGSMAGELFF. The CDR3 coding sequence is TGCGCCAGCGCCAACAGGGGCTCTATGGCCGGGGAGCTGTTTTTT.

The CDR3 DNA follows: TGTGCCAGCAGGTACGGGGGTATCAGCAATCAGCCCCAGCATTTT. As protein: CASRYGGISNQPQHF. This chain joins TRBV27 and TRBJ1-5; possible D gene TRBD1, 5 bases. This CDR3 comprises 15 residues. Germline values: CDR1 MNHEY, CDR2 SMNVEV (reference sequence). Trimming stripped 6 bases from V and 1 base from J, with 13 bases between.

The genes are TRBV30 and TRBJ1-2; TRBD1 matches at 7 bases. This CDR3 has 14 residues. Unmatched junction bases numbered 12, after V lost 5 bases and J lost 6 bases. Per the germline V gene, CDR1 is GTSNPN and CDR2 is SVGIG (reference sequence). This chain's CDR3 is CAWLRTGWANGYTF. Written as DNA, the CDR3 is TGTGCCTGGCTCCGGACAGGATGGGCGAATGGCTACACCTTC.

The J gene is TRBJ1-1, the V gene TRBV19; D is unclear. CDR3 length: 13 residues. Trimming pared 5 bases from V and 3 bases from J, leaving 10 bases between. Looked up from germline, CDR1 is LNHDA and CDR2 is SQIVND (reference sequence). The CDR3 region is CASSFVTYTEAFF. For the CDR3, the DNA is TGTGCCAGTAGTTTTGTAACATACACTGAAGCTTTCTTT.

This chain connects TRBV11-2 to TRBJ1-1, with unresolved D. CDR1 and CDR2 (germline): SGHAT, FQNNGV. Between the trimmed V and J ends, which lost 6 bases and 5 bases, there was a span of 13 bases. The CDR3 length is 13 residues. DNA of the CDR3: TGTGCCAGCAGGGGAACCCCGTATACTGAAGCTTTCTTT. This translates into CASRGTPYTEAFF.

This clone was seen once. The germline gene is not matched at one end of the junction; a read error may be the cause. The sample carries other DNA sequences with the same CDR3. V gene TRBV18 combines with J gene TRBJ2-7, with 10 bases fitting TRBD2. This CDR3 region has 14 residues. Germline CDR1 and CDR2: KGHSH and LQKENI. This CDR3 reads CASSPLAGTYEQYF. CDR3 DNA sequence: TGTGCCAGCTCGCCACTAGCGGGAACCTACGAGCAGTACTTC.

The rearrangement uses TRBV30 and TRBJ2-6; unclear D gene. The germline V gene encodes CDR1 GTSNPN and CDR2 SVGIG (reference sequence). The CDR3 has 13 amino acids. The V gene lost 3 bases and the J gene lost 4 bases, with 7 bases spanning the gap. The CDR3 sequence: CAWRVWGANVLTF. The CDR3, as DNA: TGTGCCTGGAGGGTATGGGGGGCCAACGTCCTGACTTTC. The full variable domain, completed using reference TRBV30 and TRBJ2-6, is SQTIHQWPATLVQPVGSPLSLECTVEGTSNPNLYWYRQAAGRGLQLLFYSVGIGQISSEVPQNLSASRPQDRQFILSSKKLLLSDSGFYLCAWRVWGANVLTFGAGSRLTVL.

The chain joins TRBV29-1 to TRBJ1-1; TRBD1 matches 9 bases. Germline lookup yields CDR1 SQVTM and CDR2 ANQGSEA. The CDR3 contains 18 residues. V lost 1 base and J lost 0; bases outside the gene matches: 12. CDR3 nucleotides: TGCAGCGTTGAAGGTGTTGGGACAGGGCCCCTAATGAACACTGAAGCTTTCTTT. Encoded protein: CSVEGVGTGPLMNTEAFF.

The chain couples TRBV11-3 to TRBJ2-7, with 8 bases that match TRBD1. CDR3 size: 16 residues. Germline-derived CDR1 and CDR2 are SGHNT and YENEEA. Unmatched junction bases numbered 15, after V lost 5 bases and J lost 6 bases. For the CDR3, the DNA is TGTGCCAGCAGCACTGGGTCGGGGACAGGTAGGTCCGAGCAGTACTTC. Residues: CASSTGSGTGRSEQYF.

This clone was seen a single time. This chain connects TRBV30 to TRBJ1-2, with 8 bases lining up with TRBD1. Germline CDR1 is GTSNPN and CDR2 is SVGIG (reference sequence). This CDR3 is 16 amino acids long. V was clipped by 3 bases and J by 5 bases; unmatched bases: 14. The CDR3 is CAWRTARQGRGYGYTF. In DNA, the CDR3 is TGTGCCTGGAGAACTGCCCGACAGGGGCGAGGGTATGGCTACACCTTC.

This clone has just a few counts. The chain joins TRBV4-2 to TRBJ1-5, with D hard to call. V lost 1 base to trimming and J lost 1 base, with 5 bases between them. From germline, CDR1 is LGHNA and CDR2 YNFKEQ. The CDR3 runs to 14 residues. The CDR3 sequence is CASSQVTSNQPQHF. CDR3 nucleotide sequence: TGTGCCAGCAGCCAAGTCACCAGCAATCAGCCCCAGCATTTT.

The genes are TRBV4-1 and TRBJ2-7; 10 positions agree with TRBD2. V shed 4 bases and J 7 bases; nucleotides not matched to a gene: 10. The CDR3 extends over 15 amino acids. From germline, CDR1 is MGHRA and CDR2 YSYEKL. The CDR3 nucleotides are TGCGCCAGCAGCCGAGAAGCGGGAGGGCCGGGGGAGCAGTACTTC. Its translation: CASSREAGGPGEQYF.

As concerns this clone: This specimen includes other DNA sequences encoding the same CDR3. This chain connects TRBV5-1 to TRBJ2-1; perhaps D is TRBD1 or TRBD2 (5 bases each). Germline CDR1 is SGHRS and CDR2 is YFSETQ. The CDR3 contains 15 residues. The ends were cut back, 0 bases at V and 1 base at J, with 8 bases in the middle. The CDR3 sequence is CASSLGGGSYNEQFF. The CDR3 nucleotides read TGCGCCAGCAGCTTGGGTGGGGGATCCTACAATGAGCAGTTCTTC.

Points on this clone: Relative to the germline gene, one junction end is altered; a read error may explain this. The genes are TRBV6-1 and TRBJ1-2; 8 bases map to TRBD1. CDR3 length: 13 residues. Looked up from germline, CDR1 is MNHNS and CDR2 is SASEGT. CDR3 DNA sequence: TGTGCCAACAGTCGGACAGGGATCTATGGCTACACCTTC. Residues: CANSRTGIYGYTF.

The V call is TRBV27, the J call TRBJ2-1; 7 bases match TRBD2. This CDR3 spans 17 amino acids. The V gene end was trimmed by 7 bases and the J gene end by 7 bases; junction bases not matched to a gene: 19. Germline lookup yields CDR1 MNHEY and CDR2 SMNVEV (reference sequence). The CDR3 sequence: CASTPVGAGPPPNEQFF. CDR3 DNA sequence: TGTGCCAGCACCCCTGTAGGAGCGGGGCCCCCCCCAAATGAGCAGTTCTTC.

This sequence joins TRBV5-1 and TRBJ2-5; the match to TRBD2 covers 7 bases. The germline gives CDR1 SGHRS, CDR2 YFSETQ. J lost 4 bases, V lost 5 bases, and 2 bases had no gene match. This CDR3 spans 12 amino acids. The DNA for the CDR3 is TGCGCCAGCAGTTGGGAGGGAGAGACCCAGTACTTC. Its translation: CASSWEGETQYF. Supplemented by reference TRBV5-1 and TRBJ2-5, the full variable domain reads KAGVTQTPRYLIKTRGQQVTLSCSPISGHRSVSWYQQTPGQGLQFLFEYFSETQRNKGNFPGRFSGRQFSNSRSEMNVSTLELGDSALYLCASSWEGETQYFGPGTRLLVL.

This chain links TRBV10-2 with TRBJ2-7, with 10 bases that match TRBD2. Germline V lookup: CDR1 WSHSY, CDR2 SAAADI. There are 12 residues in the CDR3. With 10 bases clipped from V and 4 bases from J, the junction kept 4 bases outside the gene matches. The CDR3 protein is CATLAGAYEQYF. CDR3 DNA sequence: TGCGCCACGCTAGCGGGAGCTTACGAGCAGTACTTC.

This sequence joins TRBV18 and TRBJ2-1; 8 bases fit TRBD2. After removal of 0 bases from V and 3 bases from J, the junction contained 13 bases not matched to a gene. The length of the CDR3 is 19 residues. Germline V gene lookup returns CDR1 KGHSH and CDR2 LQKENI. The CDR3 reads CASSPPRSGGPSGYNEQFF. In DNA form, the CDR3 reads TGTGCCAGCTCACCACCGAGGTCGGGAGGGCCCTCGGGCTACAATGAGCAGTTCTTC.

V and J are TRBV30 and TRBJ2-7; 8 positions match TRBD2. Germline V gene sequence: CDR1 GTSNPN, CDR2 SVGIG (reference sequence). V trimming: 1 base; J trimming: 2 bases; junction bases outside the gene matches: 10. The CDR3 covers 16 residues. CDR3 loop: CAWSGKAGVIPYEQYF. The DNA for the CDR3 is TGTGCCTGGAGTGGTAAAGCGGGAGTTATCCCCTACGAGCAGTACTTC.

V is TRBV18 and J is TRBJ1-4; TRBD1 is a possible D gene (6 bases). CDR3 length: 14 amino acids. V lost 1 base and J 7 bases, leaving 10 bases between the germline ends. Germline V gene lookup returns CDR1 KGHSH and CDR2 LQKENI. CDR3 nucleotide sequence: TGTGCCAGCTCACCACAACAGGGTGTTGAAAAACTGTTTTTT. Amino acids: CASSPQQGVEKLFF.

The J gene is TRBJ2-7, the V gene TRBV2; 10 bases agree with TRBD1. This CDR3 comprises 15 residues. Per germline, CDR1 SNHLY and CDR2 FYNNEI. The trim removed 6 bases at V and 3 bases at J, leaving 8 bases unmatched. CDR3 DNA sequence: TGTGCCAGCAGGGGAAGACAGGGGGCCGTCTACGAGCAGTACTTC. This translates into CASRGRQGAVYEQYF.